The 23 T cell receptor beta chains below all came from one sample that was sequenced in a study of CD8+CD57+ T cells in acquired aplastic anemia. Patients sequenced had flow cytometry evidence of CD8+CD57+ cell expansion. Template material for TCR beta VDJ and CDR3 profiling consisted of genomic DNA. One entry per CDR3 protein results from TCRdb running MiXCR on the reads. The sample consists of 160,000 or so distinct CDR3 sequences, 47% of them appearing once. The sample consisted of sorted CD4+, CD8+, or CD8+CD57+ T cells (not recorded which) from PBMCs. The origin of the receptors is a human donor with aplastic anemia.

This chain connects TRBV7-9 to TRBJ1-5; no reliable D call. CDR1 and CDR2 from the germline V gene are SEHNR and FQNEAQ (reference sequence). This CDR3 is built from 12 residues. The V and J ends lost 8 bases and 2 bases respectively, with 7 bases between them. The CDR3: CASALGNQPQHF. For the CDR3, the DNA is TGTGCCAGCGCCCTGGGCAATCAGCCCCAGCATTTT.

In its sample, this clonotype was seen many times. This chain links TRBV4-2 with TRBJ2-7; D is unclear. The V and J ends lost 4 bases and 2 bases respectively, with 18 bases between them. Germline V lookup: CDR1 LGHNA, CDR2 YNFKEQ. This CDR3 spans 16 amino acids. This chain's CDR3 is CASSPNELGGTYEQYF. The CDR3 DNA reads as TGTGCCAGCAGCCCAAACGAGCTAGGCGGCACCTACGAGCAGTACTTC.

In regard to this clonotype: This clone may be a read error of a much larger clone one base away. The rearrangement joins TRBV10-3 to TRBJ1-1; no definite D call. Trimming removed 10 bases from V and 3 bases from J, with 18 bases in between. Looked up from germline, CDR1 is ENHRY and CDR2 is SYGVKD. The CDR3 extends over 14 amino acids. The CDR3 bases are TGTGCCAGCAGAGATCCGAGGGCGGACACTGAAGCTTTCTTT. Amino acid sequence: CASRDPRADTEAFF.

This clonotype has at least ten counts. The chain combines TRBV5-6 with TRBJ1-1; D gene unclear. Deletions cut 0 bases from V and 1 base from J, with 13 bases between. Per the germline V gene, CDR1 is SGHDT and CDR2 is YYEEEE. The CDR3 extends over 16 amino acids. The CDR3 DNA reads as TGTGCCAGCAGCTTGGGGGCCGGGAGAGGGAACACTGAAGCTTTCTTT. This gives the protein CASSLGAGRGNTEAFF.

This clonotype was counted only a few times. V usage is TRBV15 and J usage is TRBJ1-1, with unresolved D. The CDR3 is made up of 14 amino acids. The germline gives CDR1 LNHNV, CDR2 YYDKDF (reference sequence). With 5 bases removed from V and 5 bases from J, the gap between germline ends came to 15 bases. CDR3 sequence (DNA): TGTGCCACCAGCGGCACGGGAGGGAATACTGAAGCTTTCTTT. The encoded protein is CATSGTGGNTEAFF.

This clonotype occurred once. V is TRBV3-1 and J is TRBJ2-7; maybe TRBD1 (5 bases). With 5 bases removed from V and 7 bases from J, the gap between germline ends came to 15 bases. From germline, CDR1 is LGHDT and CDR2 YNNKEL (reference sequence). The CDR3 extends over 13 amino acids. The DNA for the CDR3 is TGTGCCAGCAGCTATCCCAGGGTGGGTGAGCAGTACTTC. This gives the protein CASSYPRVGEQYF.

There are many counts of this clonotype. The chain has TRBV9 and TRBJ2-7; D assignment may be TRBD1 or TRBD2 (6 bases each). CDR3 size: 15 residues. V was shortened by 0 bases and J by 5 bases, with 15 bases between the two germline ends. Germline assignment: CDR1 SGDLS and CDR2 YYNGEE. The CDR3 loop reads CASSVDLGGRNEQYF. The CDR3 nucleotides are TGTGCCAGCAGCGTAGATTTGGGGGGCAGGAACGAGCAGTACTTC. Based on the CDR3 plus reference TRBV9 and TRBJ2-7, the full variable domain is DSGVTQTPKHLITATGQRVTLRCSPRSGDLSVYWYQQSLDQGLQFLIQYYNGEERAKGNILERFSAQQFPDLHSELNLSSLELGDSALYFCASSVDLGGRNEQYFGPGTRLTVT.

This chain joins TRBV13 and TRBJ2-5; 9 bases are shared with TRBD1. There are 14 residues in the CDR3. Germline V CDR1 and CDR2: PRHDT, FYEKMQ (reference sequence). J gave up 4 bases and V 5 bases, and 5 bases lay outside the gene matches. CDR3 bases: TGTGCCAGCAGCCCGAGACAGGGGGGAGAGACCCAGTACTTC. Translation gives CASSPRQGGETQYF.

There are many counts of this clonotype. The chain carries TRBV13 and TRBJ1-3, with 8 bases that match TRBD1. V gave up 2 bases and J gave up 8 bases; unmatched junction bases: 8. The CDR3 has 15 amino acids. CDR1 and CDR2 (germline): PRHDT, FYEKMQ (reference sequence). The CDR3 loop reads CASSLIGTGVDTIYF. Written as DNA, the CDR3 is TGTGCCAGCAGCTTAATCGGGACAGGTGTAGACACCATATATTTT.

This sequence joins TRBV10-1 and TRBJ2-3; 7 nucleotides agree with TRBD1. The CDR3 length is 17 residues. Trimming cost V 3 bases and J 4 bases; bases outside gene matches: 13. Per the germline V gene, CDR1 is WNHNN and CDR2 is SYGVQD (reference sequence). This CDR3 reads CASSDSRGRGFADTQYF. CDR3 coding DNA: TGCGCCAGCAGTGACTCGAGGGGCAGGGGGTTTGCAGATACGCAGTATTTT.

This clonotype came up a few times. The genes are TRBV14 and TRBJ1-6; D remains unclear. CDR3 size: 14 residues. From germline, CDR1 is SGHDN and CDR2 FVKESK. V lost 2 bases to trimming and J lost 6 bases, with 8 bases between them. CDR3 in amino acids: CASSQSGGNSPLHF. The CDR3 DNA is TGTGCCAGCAGCCAATCTGGCGGTAATTCACCCCTCCACTTT. The variable domain in full, with the rest retrieved from reference TRBV14 and TRBJ1-6, is EAGVTQFPSHSVIEKGQTVTLRCDPISGHDNLYWYRRVMGKEIKFLLHFVKESKQDESGMPNNRFLAERTGGTYSTLKVQPAELEDSGVYFCASSQSGGNSPLHFGNGTRLTVT.

Points on this clonotype: The CDR3 end shows no conserved phenylalanine or tryptophan, and so a read error is likely. The rearrangement joins TRBV2 to TRBJ1-6; 9 bases are shared with TRBD1. This CDR3 spans 16 amino acids. Germline CDR1 and CDR2: SNHLY and FYNNEI. V shed 6 bases and J 13 bases; nucleotides not matched to a gene: 16. The CDR3 coding sequence is TGTGCCAGCAGCCAAGATCGGGACAGGGCGAGGTCGCCCCTCCACCTT. Translation: CASSQDRDRARSPLHL.

This chain links TRBV9 with TRBJ2-5, with 11 positions matching TRBD2. Trimming at V came to 0 bases and at J to 4 bases, leaving 5 bases not matched to a gene. The length of the CDR3 is 16 residues. CDR1 and CDR2 from the germline V gene are SGDLS and YYNGEE. This CDR3 reads CASSVGVAGGTETQYF. The CDR3 nucleotides read TGTGCCAGCAGCGTAGGGGTAGCGGGGGGGACAGAGACCCAGTACTTC. The full variable domain, in which reference TRBV9 and TRBJ2-5 provide the parts outside the CDR3, is DSGVTQTPKHLITATGQRVTLRCSPRSGDLSVYWYQQSLDQGLQFLIQYYNGEERAKGNILERFSAQQFPDLHSELNLSSLELGDSALYFCASSVGVAGGTETQYFGPGTRLLVL.

This clonotype was seen more than once but under ten times. The rearrangement links TRBV10-3 to TRBJ1-2, with 8 bases matching TRBD1. Germline V CDR1 and CDR2: ENHRY, SYGVKD. CDR3 length: 13 residues. J gave up 4 bases and V 7 bases, and 5 bases lay outside the gene matches. CDR3 protein: CAIIKQGGYGYTF. The CDR3 DNA reads as TGTGCCATCATCAAACAGGGGGGCTATGGCTACACCTTC.

This chain joins TRBV11-1 and TRBJ1-5; 8 bases match TRBD1. This CDR3 region has 17 residues. Per germline, CDR1 SGHAT and CDR2 FQDESV (reference sequence). The junction had 16 bases not matched to a gene; V was cut back by 6 bases and J by 6 bases. CDR3 sequence: CASSKAPSGGLGQPQHF. DNA of the CDR3: TGTGCCAGCAGTAAAGCCCCCTCAGGGGGCTTAGGTCAGCCCCAGCATTTT.

V usage is TRBV11-1 and J usage is TRBJ2-5; 7 bases fit TRBD1. The V gene's germline CDR1 is SGHAT and CDR2 FQDESV (reference sequence). This CDR3 comprises 14 residues. V shed 5 bases and J 2 bases; nucleotides not matched to a gene: 5. As DNA, the CDR3 is TGTGCCAGCAGCCGCCCGGGACAGCAAGAGACCCAGTACTTC. Translation: CASSRPGQQETQYF. The entire variable domain, with the rest obtained from reference TRBV11-1 and TRBJ2-5, is as follows: EAEVAQSPRYKITEKSQAVAFWCDPISGHATLYWYRQILGQGPELLVQFQDESVVDDSQLPKDRFSAERLKGVDSTLKIQPAELGDSAMYLCASSRPGQQETQYFGPGTRLLVL.

This clonotype was counted many times. This chain connects TRBV7-9 to TRBJ2-3; D is ambiguous. Germline assignment: CDR1 SEHNR and CDR2 FQNEAQ (reference sequence). The V end lost 5 bases, the J end lost 0 bases, and 12 bases lay between the germline ends. The CDR3 extends over 15 amino acids. The CDR3 loop reads CASSASQASTDTQYF. The CDR3 bases are TGTGCCAGCAGCGCCTCGCAAGCGAGCACAGATACGCAGTATTTT.

This clonotype has more than one count but fewer than ten. The chain has TRBV10-3 and TRBJ1-2; 11 bases align to TRBD1. Germline V gene data show CDR1 as ENHRY and CDR2 as SYGVKD. The CDR3 runs 15 residues. Germline trimming cut 0 bases from V and 8 bases from J; bases unmatched to any gene: 5. The CDR3 DNA is TGTGCCATCAGTGAGTCGAGGACAGGGGGCTGGGGCTACACCTTC. Protein sequence: CAISESRTGGWGYTF.

In its sample, this clonotype was seen many times. V and J are TRBV5-1 and TRBJ2-7, with TRBD1 identical over 11 bases. The junction had 4 bases not matched to a gene; V was cut back by 3 bases and J by 5 bases. The CDR3 loop spans 14 amino acids. Germline values: CDR1 SGHRS, CDR2 YFSETQ. Here the CDR3 reads CASSSGQGAHEQYF. CDR3 coding DNA: TGCGCCAGCAGCTCCGGACAGGGGGCCCACGAGCAGTACTTC.

In this sample, this clonotype turned up a few times. The genes are TRBV29-1 and TRBJ2-7, with 8 bases identical to TRBD1. Trimming cost V 3 bases and J 4 bases; bases outside gene matches: 11. CDR3 length: 15 residues. Germline V lookup: CDR1 SQVTM, CDR2 ANQGSEA. CDR3 nucleotide sequence: TGCAGCGTTGAGACTCGGACAGGGATGTTGTACGAGCAGTACTTC. Residues: CSVETRTGMLYEQYF.

V usage is TRBV19 and J usage is TRBJ2-7; 11 bases map to TRBD2. Trimming at V came to 2 bases and at J to 2 bases, leaving 5 bases not matched to a gene. Germline assignment: CDR1 LNHDA and CDR2 SQIVND (reference sequence). This CDR3 region has 16 residues. The CDR3 DNA reads as TGTGCCAGTAGTATAAAGGGACTAGCGGCAACCTACGAGCAGTACTTC. Residues: CASSIKGLAATYEQYF.

This clonotype was counted ten times or more. This sequence joins TRBV11-1 and TRBJ2-1, with 9 bases fitting TRBD2. CDR3 size: 16 residues. With V trimmed by 0 bases and J by 4 bases, 4 bases remained unmatched. Germline V gene lookup returns CDR1 SGHAT and CDR2 FQDESV (reference sequence). The CDR3 region is CASSLARGGAYNEQFF. DNA for the CDR3: TGTGCCAGCAGCTTAGCACGCGGGGGGGCTTACAATGAGCAGTTCTTC.

This clonotype appeared many times. This chain uses TRBV20-1 with TRBJ1-2; D is ambiguous. The CDR3 contains 10 residues. CDR1 DFQATT and CDR2 SNEGSKA come from the germline V gene (reference sequence). Trimming took 5 bases from V and 7 from J, leaving 8 bases between them. The CDR3 DNA is TGCAGTGCTTGGGAAGGTGGCTACACCTTC. Residues: CSAWEGGYTF.